This TCR beta chain was retrieved from a study of cytomegalovirus exposure and HLA in healthy donors. General study points: Cytomegalovirus association was listed for 170 or so TCR beta chains. Many donors carried some public TCRs, although rarity characterized most TCR sequences.

Trimming left V 3 bases short and J 5 bases short, with 13 bases between. Looked up from germline, CDR1 is LNHDA and CDR2 is SQIVND (reference sequence). The CDR3 length is 15 residues. Produced via immunoSEQ multiplex PCR; TCRdb's table is partial and in-frame only. Among approximately 170,000 clones listed, 85% were seen once. A few counts support this clone. Its cognate antigen is unknown. Donors were drawn from the roughly 130-subject validation cohort, separate from the approximately 670-subject first cohort. This receptor was taken from a man between 18 and 35 years old in good health and CMV-seropositive. What was sequenced was PBMCs. V is TRBV19 and J is TRBJ1-4; D remains ambiguous. In DNA, the CDR3 is TGTGCCAGTAGTATGTTCGGGAGCACGAATGAAAAACTGTTTTTT. Protein sequence: CASSMFGSTNEKLFF. Full variable domain (missing parts from reference TRBV19 and TRBJ1-4): DGGITQSPKYLFRKEGQNVTLSCEQNLNHDAMYWYRQDPGQGLRLIYYSQIVNDFQKGDIAEGYSVSREKKESFPLTVTSAQKNPTAFYLCASSMFGSTNEKLFFGSGTQLSVL.